This is a list of T cell receptor beta chains from one sample in a study of T cell repertoires in cytomegalovirus infection. TCRdb re-derived calls from the reads in MiXCR, one entry per CDR3 protein. This sample carries about 740,000 distinct CDR3 sequences, roughly 35% of them seen once, and the ten largest clones take around 3%. Material: PBMCs. Receptor source: a human donor in good health (CMV status not recorded). Some clones in this sample may be carry-over from other donors' samples. CDR3s include the opening cysteine and the closing phenylalanine or tryptophan. The order of the fields is CDR3 protein, CDR3 DNA, CDR3 length, V gene, J gene, clone size, D gene. The D gene is left open where the match is weak. Clone size is shown for a subset of rows, as once, few, many or a class of expanded clone.

CDR3: CASSLKRDEQFF
DNA: TGTGCCAGCAGTCTGAAGAGGGATGAGCAGTTCTTC
length: 12
V: TRBV6-6
J: TRBJ2-1
size: -
D: -

CDR3: CAISESGWTQHF
DNA: TGTGCCATCAGTGAGTCGGGCTGGACCCAGCATTTT
length: 12
V: TRBV10-3
J: TRBJ1-5
size: -
D: -

CDR3: CASSKRGYNEQFF
DNA: TGTGCCAGTAGTAAGCGGGGGTACAATGAGCAGTTCTTC
length: 13
V: TRBV19
J: TRBJ2-1
size: few
D: TRBD2

CDR3: CASSASAWGPPYTDTQYF
DNA: TGTGCCAGCAGCGCCTCGGCCTGGGGGCCGCCATACACAGATACGCAGTATTTT
length: 18
V: TRBV9
J: TRBJ2-3
size: -
D: -

CDR3: CSAREGESRADTQYF
DNA: TGCAGTGCTAGAGAGGGGGAAAGCAGGGCTGATACGCAGTATTTT
length: 15
V: TRBV20-1
J: TRBJ2-3
size: -
D: -

CDR3: CASAPTGIGGNTIYF
DNA: TGTGCCAGCGCCCCGACAGGAATCGGTGGAAACACCATATATTTT
length: 15
V: TRBV12-3/TRBV12-4
J: TRBJ1-3
size: few
D: -

CDR3: CASRAGGPGNTEAFF
DNA: TGTGCCAGCAGAGCGGGGGGCCCTGGGAACACTGAAGCTTTCTTT
length: 15
V: TRBV27
J: TRBJ1-1
size: few
D: -

CDR3: CASSLDNRGNTEAFF
DNA: TGTGCCAGCAGCTTAGATAATCGTGGGAACACTGAAGCTTTCTTT
length: 15
V: TRBV7-2
J: TRBJ1-1
size: few
D: -

CDR3: CATTRGEVAFF
DNA: TGCGCCACGACCAGGGGCGAGGTGGCTTTCTTT
length: 11
V: TRBV10-2
J: TRBJ1-1
size: -
D: -

CDR3: CSARAGTNQPQHF
DNA: TGCAGTGCCAGGGCAGGGACCAATCAGCCCCAGCATTTT
length: 13
V: TRBV20-1
J: TRBJ1-5
size: -
D: -